The 6 T cell receptor beta chains reported below all come from one sample, sequenced in a study of T cell repertoires in cytomegalovirus infection. One entry per CDR3 protein results from TCRdb running MiXCR on the reads. The sample holds roughly 570,000 distinct CDR3 sequences; approximately 40% are singletons and the top ten take more than 40%. No cognate antigen is known for these TCRs. This specimen was cultured PBMCs, taken from culture after CMV antigen stimulation. These receptors all come from a human donor in good health (CMV status not recorded). Some clones in this sample may be carry-over from other donors' samples.

The chain joins TRBV27 to TRBJ2-7, with 7 nucleotides matching TRBD2. This CDR3 is 15 amino acids long. J lost 7 bases, V lost 8 bases, and 17 bases had no gene match. Germline V gene data show CDR1 as MNHEY and CDR2 as SMNVEV (reference sequence). CDR3 in amino acids: CASRNGTTFWREQYF. CDR3 bases: TGTGCCAGCCGCAACGGGACTACTTTCTGGAGGGAGCAGTACTTC.

This clonotype showed up just a few times. V is TRBV7-2 and J is TRBJ2-6; D is uncertain. Germline loops: CDR1 SGHTA, CDR2 FQGNSA. The CDR3 spans 19 residues. V lost 3 bases and J lost 0, with 18 bases in between. As DNA, the CDR3 is TGTGCCAGCAGCTTTAGGTTCGAGACGCCTCTCTCTGGGGCCAACGTCCTGACTTTC. This sequence encodes CASSFRFETPLSGANVLTF.

This chain uses TRBV2 with TRBJ1-1; perhaps TRBD1 as D (5 bases). The germline CDR1 and CDR2 sequences are SNHLY and FYNNEI. The CDR3 totals 13 residues. Deletions cut 8 bases from V and 3 bases from J, with 13 bases between. CDR3: CASGGGGHTEAFF. The CDR3 bases are TGTGCCAGCGGTGGGGGGGGTCACACTGAAGCTTTCTTT.

The chain employs TRBV6-5 and TRBJ1-1; perhaps TRBD1 as D (6 bases). Germline V gene data show CDR1 as MNHEY and CDR2 as SVGAGI. Deletions cut 0 bases from V and 9 bases from J, with 17 bases between. CDR3 size: 15 residues. The CDR3 is CASSYSIQGANKAFF. CDR3 nucleotide sequence: TGTGCCAGCAGTTACTCGATACAGGGAGCAAATAAAGCTTTCTTT.

This clonotype has more than one count but fewer than ten. The gene calls are TRBV7-6 and TRBJ2-3; TRBD2 matches at 10 bases. The CDR3 is 14 residues long. Trimming took 3 bases from V and 6 from J; bases not matched to a gene: 3. CDR1 SGHVS and CDR2 FNYEAQ come from the germline V gene. The CDR3 nucleotides are TGTGCCAGCAGCTTGCGTAGCGGGGGGGATACGCAGTATTTT. It is translated as CASSLRSGGDTQYF.

Only one count was recorded for this clonotype. This chain uses TRBV5-4 with TRBJ2-6, with D unclear. V shed 4 bases and J shed 4 bases, with 9 bases lying between them. The CDR3 consists of 14 residues. From germline, CDR1 is SGHNT and CDR2 YYREEE (reference sequence). CDR3 in amino acids: CASSPAAGANVLTF. The CDR3 bases are TGTGCCAGCAGCCCCGCCGCGGGGGCCAACGTCCTGACTTTC.